Shown below are 12 T cell receptor beta chains from a single sample sequenced in a study of T cell responses to AZD1222 COVID-19 vaccine. The method was immunoSEQ multiplex PCR; TCRdb's version includes in-frame clones alone and lacks a portion of them. This sample yields about 170,000 clones, of which around 88% are seen a single time; around 1% belongs to the top ten. Sequences were derived from peripheral blood, sampled 28 days after the second AZD1222 dose. The receptors were gathered from an adult who received the AZD1222 COVID-19 vaccine.

About this clone itself: The same CDR3 also results from other DNA sequences found in this sample. This chain links TRBV7-9 with TRBJ2-1; the match to TRBD2 covers 8 bases. Germline V CDR1 and CDR2: SEHNR, FQNEAQ (reference sequence). The CDR3 length is 14 residues. V was pared by 1 base and J by 7 bases, with 3 bases of the junction left unmatched. CDR3 in DNA: TGTGCCAGCAGCTTAGAGTTAGCGGGAAATGAGCAGTTCTTC. Translation gives CASSLELAGNEQFF. Variable domain in full (rest from reference TRBV7-9 and TRBJ2-1): DTGVSQNPRHKITKRGQNVTFRCDPISEHNRLYWYRQTLGQGPEFLTYFQNEAQLEKSRLLSDRFSAERPKGSFSTLEIQRTEQGDSAMYLCASSLELAGNEQFFGPGTRLTVL.

This clone was recorded a few times. The chain uses TRBV4-1 and TRBJ1-1; D unclear. The CDR3 runs to 12 residues. The germline CDR1 and CDR2 sequences are MGHRA and YSYEKL. Trimming cost V 0 bases and J 8 bases, with 7 bases left between them. In DNA, the CDR3 is TGCGCCAGCAGCCAAGATTCCAGGGAAGCTTTCTTT. Translation gives CASSQDSREAFF.

This clone was seen a few times. V and J are TRBV18 and TRBJ1-1; TRBD1 matches 7 bases. The CDR3 loop spans 15 amino acids. CDR1 KGHSH and CDR2 LQKENI come from the germline V gene. J gave up 1 base and V 1 base, and 3 bases lay outside the gene matches. In DNA, the CDR3 is TGTGCCAGCTCACCACAGGGGGCCTCGAACACTGAAGCTTTCTTT. Translation: CASSPQGASNTEAFF.

The chain couples TRBV6-4 to TRBJ1-2; the match to TRBD1 covers 7 bases. The trim removed 3 bases at V and 3 bases at J, leaving 4 bases unmatched. CDR1 is MRHNA, CDR2 SNTAGT, per germline. The CDR3 length is 14 residues. The CDR3 is CASSETGTHYGYTF. CDR3 nucleotides: TGTGCCAGCAGTGAGACAGGGACCCACTATGGCTACACCTTC.

The chain uses TRBV3-1 (or the pseudogene TRBV3-2) and TRBJ2-2, with D possibly matching TRBD2 (6 bases). The CDR3 consists of 15 residues. Germline V gene data show CDR1 as LGHDT and CDR2 as YNNKEL (reference sequence). The V end lost 4 bases, the J end lost 0 bases, and 9 bases lay between the germline ends. CDR3 sequence (DNA): TGTGCCAGCAGCCCCGGGACTGCGAACACCGGGGAGCTGTTTTTT. It encodes CASSPGTANTGELFF.

The gene calls are TRBV5-8 and TRBJ2-7, with a tentative D call TRBD2 (5 bases). The germline V gene encodes CDR1 SGHTS and CDR2 YDEGEE. CDR3 length equals 15 residues. Trimming took off 0 bases at V and 4 bases at J, with 14 bases between the two ends. CDR3 nucleotides: TGTGCCAGCAGCTTGGCCGGGAACCCCCCTTACGAGCAGTACTTC. Its protein product is CASSLAGNPPYEQYF.

The chain uses TRBV14 and TRBJ1-1; the D is unclear. The germline CDR1 and CDR2 sequences are SGHDN and FVKESK. With 1 base removed from V and 0 bases from J, the gap between germline ends came to 9 bases. This CDR3 has 15 amino acids. Here the CDR3 reads CASSQGKTMNTEAFF. The DNA of the CDR3 is TGTGCCAGCAGCCAAGGGAAAACCATGAACACTGAAGCTTTCTTT.

This chain uses TRBV4-3 with TRBJ2-5; 9 bases align to TRBD2. The CDR3 has 14 residues. Germline CDR1 LGHNA, CDR2 YSLEER. With 3 bases clipped from V and 5 bases from J, the junction kept 4 bases outside the gene matches. CDR3 in amino acids: CASSHGGRAETQYF. The CDR3 DNA reads as TGCGCCAGCAGCCACGGCGGGAGGGCGGAGACCCAGTACTTC.

The chain links TRBV11-2 to TRBJ2-2; D gene unclear. Germline assignment: CDR1 SGHAT and CDR2 FQNNGV. This CDR3 is built from 13 residues. Deletions cut 2 bases from V and 6 bases from J, with 7 bases between. The CDR3 bases are TGTGCCAGCAGCTTATTGCGCGCCGGGGAGCTGTTTTTT. It encodes CASSLLRAGELFF.

The chain is built from TRBV6-5 and TRBJ1-1; unclear D gene. This CDR3 comprises 13 residues. Germline V lookup: CDR1 MNHEY, CDR2 SVGAGI. V was shortened by 2 bases and J by 6 bases, with 10 bases between the two germline ends. The CDR3 bases are TGTGCCAGCAGTTACCGGTTGGGCCCTGAAGCTTTCTTT. Protein: CASSYRLGPEAFF.

The chain is built from TRBV6-2 or TRBV6-3 and TRBJ2-7, with 8 bases matching TRBD1. CDR1 is MNHEY and CDR2 is SVGEGT in the germline V gene. The CDR3 runs to 16 residues. V shed 2 bases and J 0 bases; nucleotides not matched to a gene: 6. The CDR3 DNA follows: TGTGCCAGCAGTTACGGTCGGACAGGGAGCTCCTACGAGCAGTACTTC. Protein product: CASSYGRTGSSYEQYF.

The V gene is TRBV5-1, the J gene TRBJ2-7, with 7 bases matching TRBD1. The CDR3 length is 16 residues. V lost 0 bases, J lost 0 bases, and 6 bases stayed unmatched. Germline-derived CDR1 and CDR2 are SGHRS and YFSETQ. As DNA, the CDR3 is TGCGCCAGCAGCTTGGATGGGACAGAGGGCTCCTACGAGCAGTACTTC. It encodes CASSLDGTEGSYEQYF. The full variable domain, its missing parts supplied by reference TRBV5-1 and TRBJ2-7, is KAGVTQTPRYLIKTRGQQVTLSCSPISGHRSVSWYQQTPGQGLQFLFEYFSETQRNKGNFPGRFSGRQFSNSRSEMNVSTLELGDSALYLCASSLDGTEGSYEQYFGPGTRLTVT.